The text below deals with one TCR beta chain. What antigen it recognizes has not been identified. Base-call qualities are not available, and no considerably larger clone is one nucleotide away. This entry belongs to a study of blood T cell repertoires in COVID-19 (dated by TCRdb to 2018 to 2020). About the full investigation: Collaborator samples came from the United States, Italy and Spain and covered acute and convalescent phases of COVID-19. The prospective study material was composed of cDNA or gDNA derived from T cells, B-cell-depleted T cells, or PBMCs. Subjects who had been exposed to COVID-19, were actively infected with it, or had recovered from it provided the deeply sampled blood TCRbeta repertoires that made up the dataset. The repertoires were released in a freely available public database intended as a resource for research on the immune response to SARS-CoV-2. Samples were obtained from the ongoing ImmuneRACE study (first 160 participants) and from 1,000 to 1,500 subjects provided by 6 global collaborators. Sample metadata almost always included a de-identified subject ID, COVID-19 status, age in years and sex. Where available, HLA class I and class II types were taken from metadata supplied by the sample provider and were not determined by assay-based typing.

Each collaborating institution followed its own protocols to collect whole blood in K2EDTA tubes. For TCRbeta analysis, collaborators shipped samples as frozen whole blood, isolated PBMCs, or DNA extracted from either of those sample types. The immunoSEQ Assay, a bias-controlled multiplex PCR, was used to amplify TCRbeta CDR3 regions from genomic DNA. Turning to the authors' computational methods: Within the assay, amplification of reference gene primers was used to estimate how many nucleated cells each sample contained. To quantify the absolute abundance of each unique TCRbeta CDR3 rearrangement, sequence reads were collapsed and filtered. Productive Simpson clonality was computed per sample as the square root of Simpson's diversity index over productive rearrangements. Entries here come from immuneACCESS through TCRdb and include only in-frame sequences with V and J called. Some clones fail to appear in such tables; in the studies checked, an unresolved V gene covers under half of the shortfall, and the cause of the remainder is unknown. For V, J and clone size, that table is used; D and trimming come from the DNA. For this sample the table gives under 130,000 clones, of which approximately 84% were detected only once. Around 13% of the sample rests with the top ten.

Broader findings and caveats from the paper: How much clinical and demographic metadata was included differed by source and by participant, and the metadata was provided uncurated.

The sequenced sample consisted of peripheral blood. This clonotype originated in a human donor in a cohort sampled during active or convalescent COVID-19.

Here the CDR3 is given as CAISQAGSTGELFF. The DNA reads as follows: TGTGCCATCAGTCAGGCAGGTTCCACCGGGGAGCTGTTTTTT. The sequence links TRBV10-3 to TRBJ2-2, with the D segment identity uncertain. The CDR3 runs 14 amino acids, cysteine and phenylalanine included. CDR3 DNA only is kept here, 42 bases in frame from base 1. V is cut by 5 bases and J by 4 bases, and the space between the germline ends is 11 bases. CDR1 and CDR2 (ENHRY, SYGVKD) derive from the germline V gene.